This TCR beta chain was profiled in a study of cytomegalovirus exposure and HLA in healthy donors. Concerning this clone: Its antigen is not known.

Study-level results: In a later analysis, parvovirus B19, influenza, CMV and Epstein-Barr virus appeared linked to several top co-occurrence clusters.

The PCR was carried out with 60 Vbeta primers and 13 Jbeta primers. TCRdb's copy holds only in-frame clones and misses some; the assay was immunoSEQ multiplex PCR. The sample shows nearly 65,000 clones, 73% of them seen only once. Sequenced sample: PBMCs. The clonotype was recovered from a man in his fifties in good health and CMV-seronegative.

The CDR3 here is CAIRPERSRGGDEQFF. In DNA, the CDR3 is TGTGCCATCAGGCCAGAAAGGTCTCGCGGGGGGGATGAGCAGTTCTTC. V and J are TRBV10-3 and TRBJ2-1; 9 bases are a match to TRBD2. Germline CDR1 ENHRY, CDR2 SYGVKD. The CDR3 is 16 residues long. V dropped 6 bases and J dropped 8; count of bases not matched to a gene: 14.